This T cell receptor (beta chain) was captured in a study of blood T cell repertoires in COVID-19. Individuals drawn from 24 US areas were about 18 to 90 years old. Grouping used clinical history reported by participants in a survey and questionnaire. In the source study's methods: Estimation of nucleated cell counts was performed using reference gene primer amplification. The assay was immunoSEQ multiplex PCR, and TCRdb's table has in-frame clones only and misses some. Clone size and V and J calls were adopted from that table, with D and trimming inferred from the DNA. The data show 150,000 or so clones, 88% seen once. The source material was PBMCs or T cells enriched from blood (not recorded which). The origin of this receptor is a woman aged 30 to 39 with acute COVID-19.

Written as DNA, the CDR3 is TGTGCCAGCAGCGGGAGAGACTCCTACAATGAGCAGTTCTTC. It specifies CASSGRDSYNEQFF. V usage is TRBV27 and J usage is TRBJ2-1, with D perhaps matching TRBD2 (6 bases). V lost 6 bases, J lost 0 bases, and 9 bases lay in between. Germline-derived CDR1 and CDR2 are MNHEY and SMNVEV (reference sequence). CDR3 length: 14 residues.